These T cell receptor beta chains were read from a single sample in a study of blood T cell repertoires in COVID-19. Sequencing used immunoSEQ multiplex PCR; TCRdb keeps in-frame clones, though not all of them. The table shows approximately 83,000 clones, with about 85% occurring only once. What was sequenced was peripheral blood. The receptor set was obtained from a man between 50 and 59 years old with acute or convalescent COVID-19. CDR3s include the opening cysteine and the closing phenylalanine or tryptophan. The D gene is left open where the match is weak. Only part of the rows carry a size: once, few, many, or a class if the clone is expanded.

D gene	clone size	J gene	V gene	CDR3 DNA	CDR3 protein
.	.	TRBJ1-2	TRBV19	TGTGCCAGTATCCAAGACAGAGACTATGGCTACACCTTC	CASIQDRDYGYTF
TRBD1	.	TRBJ2-1	TRBV5-1	TGCGCCAGCAGCTGGGACAGGGTGGGGAGCAATGAGCAGTTCTTC	CASSWDRVGSNEQFF
TRBD2	.	TRBJ2-1	TRBV6-2/TRBV6-3	TGTGCCAGCAGTTACTCGTCTAGCGGGAGGTTTGAGCAGTTCTTC	CASSYSSSGRFEQFF
.	.	TRBJ2-1	TRBV19	TGTGCCAGTAGCGGGATGGGGTGGAATGAGCAGTTCTTC	CASSGMGWNEQFF
.	few	TRBJ1-2	TRBV6-5	TGTGCCAGCAGTTCCACAGGGTACTATGGCTACACCTTC	CASSSTGYYGYTF
.	.	TRBJ1-1	TRBV5-4	TGTGCCAGCAGCTTGGAGAGGGAGGTCGCCGCTTTCTTT	CASSLEREVAAFF
TRBD2	.	TRBJ2-7	TRBV27	TGTGCCAGTGGACTAGTTCACTACGAGCAGTACTTC	CASGLVHYEQYF
TRBD2	.	TRBJ2-7	TRBV5-6	TGTGCCAGCAGCTCCGATCTAGCGGGGAACGGTTACGAGCAGTACTTC	CASSSDLAGNGYEQYF
TRBD1	once	TRBJ1-3	TRBV6-6	TGTGCCAGCAGTTACGGGGACAGCGGCTCTGGAAACACCATATATTTT	CASSYGDSGSGNTIYF
.	.	TRBJ1-4	TRBV7-2	TGTGCCAGCAGCTTCAGACAAGCTGGGTCTAATGAAAAACTGTTTTTT	CASSFRQAGSNEKLFF
.	.	TRBJ1-1	TRBV5-5	TGTGCCAGCAGCTTGGGGGGCCCTTGGCTTGAAGCTTTCTTT	CASSLGGPWLEAFF
.	.	TRBJ2-7	TRBV11-2	TGTGCCAGCAGCTTAGATGAGCGGGCCTCCTACGAGCAGTACTTC	CASSLDERASYEQYF
.	once	TRBJ1-5	TRBV28	TGTGCCAGCAGGATCGACACGGGAGGCAATCAGCCCCAGCATTTT	CASRIDTGGNQPQHF
.	.	TRBJ2-1	TRBV11-2	TGTGCCAGCAGAACGCGGCAGGGCTTTTCAGGGAACAATGAGCAGTTCTTC	CASRTRQGFSGNNEQFF
.	.	TRBJ1-5	TRBV6-1	TGTGCCAGCAGTGAATGGGCAGGGTGGATTCAGCCCCAGCATTTT	CASSEWAGWIQPQHF
.	.	TRBJ2-7	TRBV6-1	TGTGCCAGCAGTGAAAACAGGAACTACGAGCAGTACTTC	CASSENRNYEQYF
TRBD1	.	TRBJ2-1	TRBV11-1	TGTGCCAGCAGGTCCGGGACAGTAACCTACAATGAGCAGTTCTTC	CASRSGTVTYNEQFF
.	.	TRBJ1-2	TRBV18	TGTGCCAGCTCACCACCAGGGAGAACGACCGAATATGGCTACACCTTC	CASSPPGRTTEYGYTF
.	.	TRBJ1-1	TRBV29-1	TGCAGCGTGGCGGGTACTATGAACACTGAAGCTTTCTTT	CSVAGTMNTEAFF
.	once	TRBJ1-1	TRBV7-8	TGTGCCAGCAGCGGAGGTAATATTGAAGCTTTCTTT	CASSGGNIEAFF
.	.	TRBJ2-7	TRBV6-5	TGTGCCAGCAGTTACTCCCTAGGTGGAGGGACCTACGAGCAGTACTTC	CASSYSLGGGTYEQYF
TRBD1	.	TRBJ1-4	TRBV6-5	TGTGCCAGCAGTTCCGGGACAGGGACTAATGAAAAACTGTTTTTT	CASSSGTGTNEKLFF
TRBD2	.	TRBJ2-1	TRBV7-2	TGTGCCAGCAGCTTAGTGGGCGGGGGGGCCTACAATGAGCAGTTCTTC	CASSLVGGGAYNEQFF
TRBD2	.	TRBJ2-1	TRBV19	TGTGCCTCCCGGCTAGCGGCCTACAATGAGCAGTTCTTC	CASRLAAYNEQFF
TRBD1	few	TRBJ1-4	TRBV28	TGTGCCAGCAGTTTTGTCGGACAGGCTAATGAAAAACTGTTTTTT	CASSFVGQANEKLFF
TRBD1	.	TRBJ1-3	TRBV29-1	TGCAGGGGCGGGGCAGGGGGCGCCTACTCTGGAAACACCATATATTTT	CRGGAGGAYSGNTIYF